This T cell receptor beta chain was sequenced for a study of technical replicates of blood from a few donors. V dropped 3 bases and J dropped 2; count of bases not matched to a gene: 5. From germline, CDR1 is MGHRA and CDR2 YSYEKL. The length of the CDR3 is 16 residues. TCRdb's copy holds only in-frame clones and misses some; the assay was immunoSEQ multiplex PCR. The data contain more than 80,000 clones, 85% to 95% of them seen just once; the ten biggest clones take up under 0.35%. The sample comprised T cells isolated from PBMCs. The sequence was obtained from a human donor in good health. The chain carries TRBV4-1 and TRBJ1-2, with TRBD1 identical over 11 bases. The CDR3 sequence: CASSHDRTGGNYGYTF. CDR3 sequence (DNA): TGCGCCAGCAGCCACGATAGGACAGGGGGCAACTATGGCTACACCTTC.